The 9 T cell receptor beta chains reported below all come from one sample, sequenced in a study of blood T cells in healthy people across ages. A sample-barcoded 5' primer and a J-beta primer mix were used in a second PCR of roughly 7 to 11 cycles. Using its own MiXCR run on the 5' RACE reads, TCRdb lists one record per CDR3 protein. The sample holds 1.5 million to 1.8 million distinct CDR3 sequences, about 42% seen once. Specimen: blood. These receptors were collected from a woman aged 18 to 35 in good health.

The rearrangement joins TRBV4-1 to TRBJ2-4; 7 bases map to TRBD2. The J call may be wrong; the DNA end is better matched by TRBJ2-7. The CDR3 spans 17 residues. Germline V gene sequence: CDR1 MGHRA, CDR2 YSYEKL. The CDR3 loop is CASSQVIAGLVRNEQYF. In DNA, the CDR3 is TGCGCCAGCAGCCAAGTTATAGCGGGCCTGGTGAGGAACGAGCAGTACTTC.

This chain joins TRBV11-2 and TRBJ2-6; D might be TRBD1 (5 bases). V lost 5 bases, J lost 6 bases, and 17 bases lay in between. The CDR3 consists of 16 residues. Germline-derived CDR1 and CDR2 are SGHAT and FQNNGV. The CDR3 DNA is TGTGCCAGCAGCAACCTCGACAGCTTTGAGGCCAACGTCCTGACTTTC. This gives the protein CASSNLDSFEANVLTF. Supplemented by reference TRBV11-2 and TRBJ2-6, the full variable domain reads EAGVAQSPRYKIIEKRQSVAFWCNPISGHATLYWYQQILGQGPKLLIQFQNNGVVDDSQLPKDRFSAERLKGVDSTLKIQPAKLEDSAVYLCASSNLDSFEANVLTFGAGSRLTVL.

This clonotype was detected only a few times. This sequence joins TRBV7-9 and TRBJ1-2; D gene unclear. Trimming removed 5 bases from V and 7 bases from J, with 20 bases in between. Germline-derived CDR1 and CDR2 are SEHNR and FQNEAQ (reference sequence). This CDR3 region has 15 residues. CDR3 sequence: CASSPKERVLVGYTF. The CDR3 DNA reads as TGTGCCAGCAGCCCCAAGGAAAGGGTGTTGGTTGGCTACACCTTC.

CDR3: CASSLVPGLGEKLFF. The CDR3 DNA reads TGTGCCAGCAGTTTGGTACCAGGGCTTGGTGAAAAACTGTTTTTT. The V call is TRBV27, the J call TRBJ1-4; tentative D call: TRBD1 (5 bases). The germline V and J ends were trimmed by 3 bases and 7 bases, with 15 bases remaining between them. Germline assignment: CDR1 MNHEY and CDR2 SMNVEV (reference sequence). The CDR3 is made up of 15 amino acids.

This sequence joins TRBV7-2 and TRBJ1-6; D gene unclear. The CDR3 extends over 17 amino acids. Germline CDR1 reads SGHTA; CDR2 reads FQGNSA. Trimming took off 5 bases at V and 9 bases at J, with 23 bases between the two ends. CDR3 in DNA: TGTGCCAGCAGCAAAAGCAGGCAGCAACCTGGTGGTTCACCCCTCCACTTT. Its translation: CASSKSRQQPGGSPLHF. The entire variable domain, with the rest obtained from reference TRBV7-2 and TRBJ1-6, is as follows: GAGVSQSPSNKVTEKGKDVELRCDPISGHTALYWYRQSLGQGLEFLIYFQGNSAPDKSGLPSDRFSAERTGGSVSTLTIQRTQQEDSAVYLCASSKSRQQPGGSPLHFGNGTRLTVT.

There are a few counts of this clonotype. The chain has TRBV7-8 and TRBJ2-3; D possibly corresponds to TRBD2 (5 bases). CDR1 is SGHVS, CDR2 FQNEAQ, per germline. With 5 bases removed from V and 5 bases from J, the gap between germline ends came to 14 bases. The CDR3 totals 14 residues. The DNA of the CDR3 is TGTGCCAGCAGCAATAGCGAGTGGGGAGATACGCAGTATTTT. Protein product: CASSNSEWGDTQYF. Combining the CDR3 with reference TRBV7-8 and TRBJ2-3 gives the whole variable domain GAGVSQSPRYKVAKRGQDVALRCDPISGHVSLFWYQQALGQGPEFLTYFQNEAQLDKSGLPSDRFFAERPEGSVSTLKIQRTQQEDSAVYLCASSNSEWGDTQYFGPGTRLTVL.

This clonotype was counted only a few times. The chain uses TRBV25-1 and TRBJ1-4, with a tentative D call TRBD1 (5 bases). Trimming took off 7 bases at V and 5 bases at J, with 17 bases between the two ends. The germline gives CDR1 MGHDK, CDR2 SYGVNS. CDR3 length: 15 amino acids. Here the CDR3 reads CASILPTVKNEKLFF. The CDR3, as DNA: TGTGCCAGCATCCTTCCGACAGTCAAAAATGAAAAACTGTTTTTT.

This clonotype occurred a few times. The chain combines TRBV27 with TRBJ2-1; D is undetermined. The J call is in doubt because the DNA end fits TRBJ2-7 better. The CDR3 covers 11 residues. CDR1 is MNHEY, CDR2 SMNVEV, per germline (reference sequence). The CDR3 bases are TGTGCCAGCAGGATTTACAATGAGCAGTACTTC. Its translation is CASRIYNEQYF.

This clonotype was observed a single time. The chain is built from TRBV7-9 and TRBJ2-2, with 9 bases lining up with TRBD2. CDR3 size: 17 residues. The V and J ends lost 5 bases and 5 bases, in that order; junction bases with no gene match: 12. Germline V gives CDR1 SEHNR, CDR2 FQNEAQ (reference sequence). CDR3 residues: CASSRTLREGRTGELFF. The CDR3 DNA is TGTGCCAGCAGCCGTACCTTGCGGGAGGGCCGGACCGGGGAGCTGTTTTTT.